This T cell receptor beta chain comes out of a study of blood T cell repertoires in COVID-19. Study in general: PBMCs, B-cell-depleted T cells, or T cells were the source of the cDNA or gDNA that made up the material.

The study drew participants aged about 18 to 89 years from about two dozen US areas. Clones were read by immunoSEQ multiplex PCR, and TCRdb kept only the in-frame ones, dropping some. The table has some 240,000 clones, 88% seen once. The sample consisted of PBMCs or T cells enriched from blood (not recorded which). The TCR was taken from a woman aged 40 to 55 who had been exposed to COVID-19.

The CDR3: CASSWTGTDTQYF. In DNA form, the CDR3 reads TGTGCCAGCAGCTGGACAGGCACAGATACGCAGTATTTT. The rearrangement joins TRBV7-2 to TRBJ2-3, with a possible D match to TRBD1 (6 bases). Per germline, CDR1 SGHTA and CDR2 FQGNSA. This CDR3 is built from 13 residues. V was trimmed by 4 bases and J by 1 base, leaving 6 bases between them.